The sequence of this T cell receptor beta chain was determined in a study of T cell clones after liver transplantation. Across the study: TCRbeta sequencing after a pre-transplant mixed lymphocyte reaction identified graft-donor-reactive clones, later tracked in post-transplant blood.

Note on this clone: Its antigen is as yet unknown.

Study results and limitations: Migration into the graft, not deletion, may explain lost graft donor-reactive T cells.

Trimming took 0 bases from V and 9 from J, leaving 6 bases between them. The CDR3 spans 12 residues. Germline V CDR1 and CDR2: LGHNT, FRNRAP. Sequencing was performed with immunoSEQ multiplex PCR; in TCRdb, only in-frame clones are kept and a portion is missing. The sample has approximately 72,000 clones, roughly nine tenths seen once. The rearrangement joins TRBV12-5 to TRBJ1-5; D gene ambiguous. The TCR sequence derives from a human donor who received a liver transplant. The sample consisted of CD4+ T cells from blood, taken before liver transplant. The CDR3 protein is CASGLVGLPQHF. The CDR3, as DNA: TGTGCTAGTGGTTTGGTAGGTCTGCCCCAGCATTTT.